This T cell receptor (beta chain) was sequenced in a study of T-cell memory formation after mild COVID-19. In germline, CDR1 is MNHNY, CDR2 SVGAGI (reference sequence). The CDR3 contains 11 residues. V was trimmed by 6 bases and J by 12 bases, leaving 12 bases between them. 5'RACE primed at constant segments yielded TCR alpha and TCR beta cDNA libraries bearing sample barcodes and UMIs. From the 5' RACE reads, TCRdb called clonotypes with MiXCR, one entry per CDR3 protein. The data show 250,000 to 300,000 distinct CDR3 sequences, under 20% seen once. Sequencing used PBMCs or a T cell subset sorted from them (not recorded which). The sequence was collected from a young man who had mild COVID-19 (a few samples of this study predate the infection). Cell type and time point are not known. The rearrangement joins TRBV6-6 to TRBJ2-4; D uncertain. Written as DNA, the CDR3 is TGTGCCAGCAGCGAGGCCACGGGTCAGTACTTC. Protein sequence: CASSEATGQYF.